One TCR beta chain is described in this entry. Its antigen is as yet unknown. Measured with immunoSEQ multiplex PCR; TCRdb has only the in-frame clones, and not every one. The sample lists approximately 120,000 clones; 92% were seen once. The germline CDR1 and CDR2 sequences are MGHRA and YSYEKL. The CDR3 contains 12 residues. V lost 1 base and J lost 3, with 4 bases in between. This sample is part of a study of T cell responses to AZD1222 COVID-19 vaccine. For the study at large: Second-dose recipients at about 4 or about 12 weeks were treated as one pooled group. General study results and limits: Clonal diversity may have been underestimated in mostly white British donors. Repertoires were obtained only post-peak T cell response.

The input for sequencing was peripheral blood, taken on day 0 of AZD1222 vaccination. The chain has TRBV4-1 and TRBJ2-7; D not resolved. The TCR was taken from an adult in good health. The CDR3 spells CASSQVNYEQYF. CDR3 nucleotides: TGCGCCAGCAGCCAAGTCAACTACGAGCAGTACTTC.